This T cell receptor (beta chain) was found in a study of blood T cell repertoires in COVID-19. V was cut by 4 bases and J by 6 bases, with 10 bases left in between. From germline, CDR1 is PRHDT and CDR2 FYEKMQ (reference sequence). This CDR3 has 13 amino acids. As processed by the authors: Reference gene primer amplification yielded estimated nucleated cell counts. Repertoires were generated with immunoSEQ multiplex PCR, while TCRdb's copy carries only in-frame clones and drops some. V and J calls and clone size follow that table, whereas D and trimming were derived from the DNA. The sample has about 76,000 clones, 75% to 90% seen once; the top ten hold 15% to 20%.

V is TRBV13 and J is TRBJ1-5; D ambiguous. The sample comprised peripheral blood. This receptor was taken from a human donor in a cohort sampled during active COVID-19. The CDR3 region is CASSSGGGQPQHF. DNA for the CDR3: TGTGCCAGCAGCTCGGGCGGAGGTCAGCCCCAGCATTTT.